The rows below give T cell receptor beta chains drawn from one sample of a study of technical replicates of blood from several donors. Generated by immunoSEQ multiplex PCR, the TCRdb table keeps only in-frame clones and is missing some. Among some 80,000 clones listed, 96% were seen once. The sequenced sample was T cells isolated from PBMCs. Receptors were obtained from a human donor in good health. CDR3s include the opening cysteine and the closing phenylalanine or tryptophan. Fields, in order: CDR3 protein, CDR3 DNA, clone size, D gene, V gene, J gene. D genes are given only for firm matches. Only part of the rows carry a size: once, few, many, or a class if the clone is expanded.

CDR3 protein: CASSAQFNQPQHF
CDR3 DNA: TGTGCCAGCAGTGCACAGTTCAATCAGCCCCAGCATTTT
clone size: .
D gene: .
V gene: TRBV6-4
J gene: TRBJ1-5

CDR3 protein: CASRRTSGSETQYF
CDR3 DNA: TGTGCCAGCAGGCGGACTAGCGGGAGTGAGACCCAGTACTTC
clone size: .
D gene: TRBD2
V gene: TRBV7-9
J gene: TRBJ2-5

CDR3 protein: CASSLRAGDYNEQFF
CDR3 DNA: TGTGCCAGCAGCCTTAGGGCAGGGGATTACAATGAGCAGTTCTTC
clone size: .
D gene: .
V gene: TRBV5-4
J gene: TRBJ2-1

CDR3 protein: CAIRGLAGEGGQFF
CDR3 DNA: TGTGCCATCAGAGGACTAGCGGGGGAGGGGGGGCAGTTCTTC
clone size: .
D gene: TRBD2
V gene: TRBV10-3
J gene: TRBJ2-1

CDR3 protein: CASSILTGGQPQHF
CDR3 DNA: TGTGCCAGTAGTATTCTTACAGGGGGACAGCCCCAGCATTTT
clone size: .
D gene: TRBD1
V gene: TRBV19
J gene: TRBJ1-5

CDR3 protein: CASSLLAGGPHEQFF
CDR3 DNA: TGTGCCAGCAGCTTGCTAGCGGGAGGGCCCCATGAGCAGTTCTTC
clone size: .
D gene: TRBD2
V gene: TRBV11-2
J gene: TRBJ2-1

CDR3 protein: CAWSDQYNQPQHF
CDR3 DNA: TGTGCCTGGAGTGACCAGTACAATCAGCCCCAGCATTTT
clone size: .
D gene: .
V gene: TRBV30
J gene: TRBJ1-5

CDR3 protein: CASSLQGSYEQYF
CDR3 DNA: TGTGCCAGCAGCCTACAGGGCTCCTACGAGCAGTACTTC
clone size: .
D gene: .
V gene: TRBV11-2
J gene: TRBJ2-7

CDR3 protein: CASSWTGSNYGYTF
CDR3 DNA: TGTGCCAGCAGTTGGACAGGATCTAACTATGGCTACACCTTC
clone size: once
D gene: TRBD1
V gene: TRBV28
J gene: TRBJ1-2

CDR3 protein: CASSEQYGYTF
CDR3 DNA: TGTGCCAGCAGTGAACAGTATGGCTACACCTTC
clone size: .
D gene: .
V gene: TRBV28
J gene: TRBJ1-2

CDR3 protein: CSVGLHLTGELFF
CDR3 DNA: TGCAGCGTGGGACTGCATCTCACCGGGGAGCTGTTTTTT
clone size: .
D gene: .
V gene: TRBV29-1
J gene: TRBJ2-2

CDR3 protein: CASSLGAGTLNYGYTF
CDR3 DNA: TGCGCCAGCAGCCTGGGAGCCGGGACATTAAACTATGGCTACACCTTC
clone size: .
D gene: .
V gene: TRBV5-1
J gene: TRBJ1-2

CDR3 protein: CASSLVSGPTDTQYF
CDR3 DNA: TGTGCCAGCAGCTTAGTCTCAGGCCCGACAGATACGCAGTATTTT
clone size: few
D gene: .
V gene: TRBV7-3
J gene: TRBJ2-3